The rows below give T cell receptor beta chains drawn from one sample of a study of CD8 T cells in ankylosing spondylitis. TCRdb reprocessed the 5' RACE reads via MiXCR and lists one record per CDR3 protein. Among more than 300,000 distinct CDR3 sequences listed, 11% were seen once. The sequenced sample consisted of blood, either unsorted or a sorted T cell fraction (not recorded which). The receptors here all came from a female donor with ankylosing spondylitis or in good health (not recorded which). The CDR3 runs from the conserved cysteine through the conserved F or W. A D gene is named only where the DNA matches it firmly. The size field is filled for only some rows; it gives once, few, many or a size class.

abundance | d_gene | j_gene | v_gene | CDR3nt | CDR3aa
many | NA | TRBJ2-1 | TRBV11-2 | TGTGCCAGCACCACGCCTCCAGGTAATCCCTACAATGAGCAGTTCTTC | CASTTPPGNPYNEQFF
few | NA | TRBJ2-3 | TRBV3-1 | TGTGCCAGCAGCCCAGGGACCGCGGATACGCAGTATTTT | CASSPGTADTQYF
many | NA | TRBJ1-3 | TRBV29-1 | TGCAGCGCTGCCTGGGCAGTTGGAAACACCATATATTTT | CSAAWAVGNTIYF
few | NA | TRBJ2-1 | TRBV20-1 | TGCAGTGCTACCATGCTGGATGAGCAGTTCTTC | CSATMLDEQFF
many | TRBD1 | TRBJ2-5 | TRBV3-1 | TGTGCCAGCAGCCAAGAGGAGGTCAGGGGGAAAGAGACCCAGTACTTC | CASSQEEVRGKETQYF
few | NA | TRBJ1-1 | TRBV6-2/TRBV6-3 | TGTGCCAGCAGTTACGTAGGGTGGAACACTGAAGCTTTCTTT | CASSYVGWNTEAFF
NA | TRBD1 | TRBJ1-4 | TRBV20-1 | TGCAGTGCCCAAACCGGGACAGGGAATGAAAAACTGTTTTTT | CSAQTGTGNEKLFF
many | NA | TRBJ2-2 | TRBV20-1 | TGCAGTGCTAGAGAAGGGGGGAACACCGGGGAGCTGTTTTTT | CSAREGGNTGELFF
many | TRBD1 | TRBJ1-5 | TRBV20-1 | TGCAGTGCTCGACAGGGCTCCAATCAGCCCCAGCATTTT | CSARQGSNQPQHF
NA | NA | TRBJ1-5 | TRBV27 | TGTGCCAGCAGTTTATCCTTAGGACAGAGCAATCAGCCCCAGCATTTT | CASSLSLGQSNQPQHF
many | NA | TRBJ2-7 | TRBV6-2/TRBV6-3 | TGTGCCAGCAGTTTGGAGGGCCCCTTTCTCTACGAGCAGTACTTC | CASSLEGPFLYEQYF
NA | TRBD2 | TRBJ2-3 | TRBV20-1 | TGCAGTGCTAGACGACTAGCGGGATACACAGATACGCAGTATTTT | CSARRLAGYTDTQYF
many | TRBD1 | TRBJ2-7 | TRBV20-1 | TGCAGTGCTCCGCCTTCTGGGACAGGTTTTTCCTACGAGCAGTACTTC | CSAPPSGTGFSYEQYF
NA | TRBD1 | TRBJ1-2 | TRBV5-1 | TGCGCCAGCAGCTCTGCTACAGGGGACTATGGCTACACCTTC | CASSSATGDYGYTF
many | NA | TRBJ1-2 | TRBV7-9 | TGTGCCAGCAGCCCCCCGGGGTTCGATGGCTACACCTTC | CASSPPGFDGYTF
many | TRBD1 | TRBJ2-1 | TRBV20-1 | TGCAGTGCTAGAGAAGGGACAGGGGGTTACAATGAGCAGTTCTTC | CSAREGTGGYNEQFF
NA | TRBD2 | TRBJ2-3 | TRBV12-3/TRBV12-4 | TGTGCCAGCGGCGAAGCGGGGGGGATTACAGATACGCAGTATTTT | CASGEAGGITDTQYF
many | TRBD1 | TRBJ2-1 | TRBV10-3 | TGTGCCATCAGTGAAGTGACAGGGGGCGCGGGGGATGAGCAGTTCTTC | CAISEVTGGAGDEQFF
NA | NA | TRBJ2-7 | TRBV27 | TGTGCCAGCAGTCCACAGGGCCTGTACTACGAGCAGTACTTC | CASSPQGLYYEQYF
many | TRBD1 | TRBJ1-2 | TRBV12-3/TRBV12-4 | TGTGCCAGCAGTCCTCAGGGGGACTATGGCTACACCTTC | CASSPQGDYGYTF
many | TRBD1 | TRBJ2-5 | TRBV5-1 | TGCGCCAGCAGCTTGGGGGTCACAGGGGGCCTAACTCAAGAGACCCAGTACTTC | CASSLGVTGGLTQETQYF
NA | NA | TRBJ2-3 | TRBV12-3/TRBV12-4 | TGTGCCATCTGTTTAGGCGTTGCTAGCGCAACCCACACAGATACGCAGTATTTT | CAICLGVASATHTDTQYF
NA | NA | TRBJ2-2 | TRBV7-3 | TGTGCCAGCAGCTTAGCGTCGGGGCTGGACACCGGGGAGCTGTTTTTT | CASSLASGLDTGELFF
many | TRBD2 | TRBJ2-1 | TRBV5-6 | TGTGCCAGCAGCCTGGGGGCTAGCGGGTACAATGAGCAGTTCTTC | CASSLGASGYNEQFF
NA | NA | TRBJ2-3 | TRBV28 | TGTGCCACCAGGAGGGGCTTAGCAGCCGATACGCAGTATTTT | CATRRGLAADTQYF
NA | NA | TRBJ2-1 | TRBV27 | TGTGCCAGCAGTTTACACGGGTCGGGGATTTACAATGAGCAGTTCTTC | CASSLHGSGIYNEQFF
few | NA | TRBJ1-6 | TRBV4-3 | TGCGCCAGCAGCCTCACCCCTCTGAAATCCGGGAAGAATTCACCCCTCCACTTT | CASSLTPLKSGKNSPLHF
NA | NA | TRBJ2-7 | TRBV19 | TGTGCCAGTAGTAAAGGGCGGGTGCGCACCTACGAGCAGTACTTC | CASSKGRVRTYEQYF
many | NA | TRBJ2-7 | TRBV20-1 | TGCAGTGCCTCGGGACAAACAATCAACGAGCAGTACTTC | CSASGQTINEQYF
NA | TRBD2 | TRBJ2-2 | TRBV19 | TGTGCCAGTAGTACCTCACTAGCGAGGCTCCCCTTCACCGGGGAGCTGTTTTTT | CASSTSLARLPFTGELFF
many | NA | TRBJ1-2 | TRBV12-3/TRBV12-4 | TGTGCCAGCAGTTTTTCCCGGGGAGTCGATAACTATGGCTACACCTTC | CASSFSRGVDNYGYTF
NA | TRBD2 | TRBJ2-3 | TRBV11-2 | TGTGCCAGCAGCTTAAACCGCGGGAGGGACTGGGCAGATACGCAGTATTTT | CASSLNRGRDWADTQYF
many | NA | TRBJ2-5 | TRBV29-1 | TGCAGCGTTGAAGAGACCCAGTACTTC | CSVEETQYF
many | NA | TRBJ2-5 | TRBV6-2/TRBV6-3 | TGTGTCAGCAGTTACTCAGCAGGGCGAAGAGAGACCCAGTACTTC | CVSSYSAGRRETQYF
few | NA | TRBJ2-3 | TRBV5-1 | TGCGCCAGCAGCTTGGGGGCCGGAGGGGGAGTAAACACAGATACGCAGTATTTT | CASSLGAGGGVNTDTQYF
many | NA | TRBJ2-1 | TRBV27 | TGTGCCAGCAGTTTAGGGGGGCTGAGCTCCTACAATGAGCAGTTCTTC | CASSLGGLSSYNEQFF
many | TRBD1 | TRBJ2-1 | TRBV5-5 | TGTGCCAGCAAAAGCTCGGGGACAGGGTATAATGAGCAGTTCTTC | CASKSSGTGYNEQFF
many | TRBD1 | TRBJ2-3 | TRBV7-3 | TGTGCCAGCGGGACCGGGACAGCTAGCACAGATACGCAGTATTTT | CASGTGTASTDTQYF
NA | TRBD1 | TRBJ1-5 | TRBV7-6 | TGTGCCAGCAGCTTAACTAGTCAGGGGGGCAATCAGCCCCAGCATTTT | CASSLTSQGGNQPQHF
NA | NA | TRBJ2-1 | TRBV14 | TGTGCCAGCAGCCCCCCCTGGAGAAGAAATGAGCAGTTCTTC | CASSPPWRRNEQFF
many | TRBD1 | TRBJ1-4 | TRBV20-1 | TGCAGTGCTAGAGATCCTAAGGGGGCATTTAATGAAAAACTGTTTTTT | CSARDPKGAFNEKLFF
few | NA | TRBJ2-3 | TRBV7-6 | TGTGCCAGCAGCTTAGTGTCTAGCGGCACAGATACGCAGTATTTT | CASSLVSSGTDTQYF
many | NA | TRBJ2-5 | TRBV5-1 | TGCGCCAGCAGCTTGGGGACAGCTAAAGAGACCCAGTACTTC | CASSLGTAKETQYF
NA | TRBD2 | TRBJ2-7 | TRBV20-1 | TGCAGTCAGTGGTGGGGCGGGAGGGCCTACGAGCAGTACTTC | CSQWWGGRAYEQYF
NA | NA | TRBJ2-2 | TRBV5-1 | TGCGCCAGCAGCTTCAATGGCGGACATCGGGACACCGGGGAGCTGTTTTTT | CASSFNGGHRDTGELFF
many | TRBD1 | TRBJ2-3 | TRBV4-1 | TGCGCCAGCAGCGCGGGACAGGGATTCGCAGATACGCAGTATTTT | CASSAGQGFADTQYF